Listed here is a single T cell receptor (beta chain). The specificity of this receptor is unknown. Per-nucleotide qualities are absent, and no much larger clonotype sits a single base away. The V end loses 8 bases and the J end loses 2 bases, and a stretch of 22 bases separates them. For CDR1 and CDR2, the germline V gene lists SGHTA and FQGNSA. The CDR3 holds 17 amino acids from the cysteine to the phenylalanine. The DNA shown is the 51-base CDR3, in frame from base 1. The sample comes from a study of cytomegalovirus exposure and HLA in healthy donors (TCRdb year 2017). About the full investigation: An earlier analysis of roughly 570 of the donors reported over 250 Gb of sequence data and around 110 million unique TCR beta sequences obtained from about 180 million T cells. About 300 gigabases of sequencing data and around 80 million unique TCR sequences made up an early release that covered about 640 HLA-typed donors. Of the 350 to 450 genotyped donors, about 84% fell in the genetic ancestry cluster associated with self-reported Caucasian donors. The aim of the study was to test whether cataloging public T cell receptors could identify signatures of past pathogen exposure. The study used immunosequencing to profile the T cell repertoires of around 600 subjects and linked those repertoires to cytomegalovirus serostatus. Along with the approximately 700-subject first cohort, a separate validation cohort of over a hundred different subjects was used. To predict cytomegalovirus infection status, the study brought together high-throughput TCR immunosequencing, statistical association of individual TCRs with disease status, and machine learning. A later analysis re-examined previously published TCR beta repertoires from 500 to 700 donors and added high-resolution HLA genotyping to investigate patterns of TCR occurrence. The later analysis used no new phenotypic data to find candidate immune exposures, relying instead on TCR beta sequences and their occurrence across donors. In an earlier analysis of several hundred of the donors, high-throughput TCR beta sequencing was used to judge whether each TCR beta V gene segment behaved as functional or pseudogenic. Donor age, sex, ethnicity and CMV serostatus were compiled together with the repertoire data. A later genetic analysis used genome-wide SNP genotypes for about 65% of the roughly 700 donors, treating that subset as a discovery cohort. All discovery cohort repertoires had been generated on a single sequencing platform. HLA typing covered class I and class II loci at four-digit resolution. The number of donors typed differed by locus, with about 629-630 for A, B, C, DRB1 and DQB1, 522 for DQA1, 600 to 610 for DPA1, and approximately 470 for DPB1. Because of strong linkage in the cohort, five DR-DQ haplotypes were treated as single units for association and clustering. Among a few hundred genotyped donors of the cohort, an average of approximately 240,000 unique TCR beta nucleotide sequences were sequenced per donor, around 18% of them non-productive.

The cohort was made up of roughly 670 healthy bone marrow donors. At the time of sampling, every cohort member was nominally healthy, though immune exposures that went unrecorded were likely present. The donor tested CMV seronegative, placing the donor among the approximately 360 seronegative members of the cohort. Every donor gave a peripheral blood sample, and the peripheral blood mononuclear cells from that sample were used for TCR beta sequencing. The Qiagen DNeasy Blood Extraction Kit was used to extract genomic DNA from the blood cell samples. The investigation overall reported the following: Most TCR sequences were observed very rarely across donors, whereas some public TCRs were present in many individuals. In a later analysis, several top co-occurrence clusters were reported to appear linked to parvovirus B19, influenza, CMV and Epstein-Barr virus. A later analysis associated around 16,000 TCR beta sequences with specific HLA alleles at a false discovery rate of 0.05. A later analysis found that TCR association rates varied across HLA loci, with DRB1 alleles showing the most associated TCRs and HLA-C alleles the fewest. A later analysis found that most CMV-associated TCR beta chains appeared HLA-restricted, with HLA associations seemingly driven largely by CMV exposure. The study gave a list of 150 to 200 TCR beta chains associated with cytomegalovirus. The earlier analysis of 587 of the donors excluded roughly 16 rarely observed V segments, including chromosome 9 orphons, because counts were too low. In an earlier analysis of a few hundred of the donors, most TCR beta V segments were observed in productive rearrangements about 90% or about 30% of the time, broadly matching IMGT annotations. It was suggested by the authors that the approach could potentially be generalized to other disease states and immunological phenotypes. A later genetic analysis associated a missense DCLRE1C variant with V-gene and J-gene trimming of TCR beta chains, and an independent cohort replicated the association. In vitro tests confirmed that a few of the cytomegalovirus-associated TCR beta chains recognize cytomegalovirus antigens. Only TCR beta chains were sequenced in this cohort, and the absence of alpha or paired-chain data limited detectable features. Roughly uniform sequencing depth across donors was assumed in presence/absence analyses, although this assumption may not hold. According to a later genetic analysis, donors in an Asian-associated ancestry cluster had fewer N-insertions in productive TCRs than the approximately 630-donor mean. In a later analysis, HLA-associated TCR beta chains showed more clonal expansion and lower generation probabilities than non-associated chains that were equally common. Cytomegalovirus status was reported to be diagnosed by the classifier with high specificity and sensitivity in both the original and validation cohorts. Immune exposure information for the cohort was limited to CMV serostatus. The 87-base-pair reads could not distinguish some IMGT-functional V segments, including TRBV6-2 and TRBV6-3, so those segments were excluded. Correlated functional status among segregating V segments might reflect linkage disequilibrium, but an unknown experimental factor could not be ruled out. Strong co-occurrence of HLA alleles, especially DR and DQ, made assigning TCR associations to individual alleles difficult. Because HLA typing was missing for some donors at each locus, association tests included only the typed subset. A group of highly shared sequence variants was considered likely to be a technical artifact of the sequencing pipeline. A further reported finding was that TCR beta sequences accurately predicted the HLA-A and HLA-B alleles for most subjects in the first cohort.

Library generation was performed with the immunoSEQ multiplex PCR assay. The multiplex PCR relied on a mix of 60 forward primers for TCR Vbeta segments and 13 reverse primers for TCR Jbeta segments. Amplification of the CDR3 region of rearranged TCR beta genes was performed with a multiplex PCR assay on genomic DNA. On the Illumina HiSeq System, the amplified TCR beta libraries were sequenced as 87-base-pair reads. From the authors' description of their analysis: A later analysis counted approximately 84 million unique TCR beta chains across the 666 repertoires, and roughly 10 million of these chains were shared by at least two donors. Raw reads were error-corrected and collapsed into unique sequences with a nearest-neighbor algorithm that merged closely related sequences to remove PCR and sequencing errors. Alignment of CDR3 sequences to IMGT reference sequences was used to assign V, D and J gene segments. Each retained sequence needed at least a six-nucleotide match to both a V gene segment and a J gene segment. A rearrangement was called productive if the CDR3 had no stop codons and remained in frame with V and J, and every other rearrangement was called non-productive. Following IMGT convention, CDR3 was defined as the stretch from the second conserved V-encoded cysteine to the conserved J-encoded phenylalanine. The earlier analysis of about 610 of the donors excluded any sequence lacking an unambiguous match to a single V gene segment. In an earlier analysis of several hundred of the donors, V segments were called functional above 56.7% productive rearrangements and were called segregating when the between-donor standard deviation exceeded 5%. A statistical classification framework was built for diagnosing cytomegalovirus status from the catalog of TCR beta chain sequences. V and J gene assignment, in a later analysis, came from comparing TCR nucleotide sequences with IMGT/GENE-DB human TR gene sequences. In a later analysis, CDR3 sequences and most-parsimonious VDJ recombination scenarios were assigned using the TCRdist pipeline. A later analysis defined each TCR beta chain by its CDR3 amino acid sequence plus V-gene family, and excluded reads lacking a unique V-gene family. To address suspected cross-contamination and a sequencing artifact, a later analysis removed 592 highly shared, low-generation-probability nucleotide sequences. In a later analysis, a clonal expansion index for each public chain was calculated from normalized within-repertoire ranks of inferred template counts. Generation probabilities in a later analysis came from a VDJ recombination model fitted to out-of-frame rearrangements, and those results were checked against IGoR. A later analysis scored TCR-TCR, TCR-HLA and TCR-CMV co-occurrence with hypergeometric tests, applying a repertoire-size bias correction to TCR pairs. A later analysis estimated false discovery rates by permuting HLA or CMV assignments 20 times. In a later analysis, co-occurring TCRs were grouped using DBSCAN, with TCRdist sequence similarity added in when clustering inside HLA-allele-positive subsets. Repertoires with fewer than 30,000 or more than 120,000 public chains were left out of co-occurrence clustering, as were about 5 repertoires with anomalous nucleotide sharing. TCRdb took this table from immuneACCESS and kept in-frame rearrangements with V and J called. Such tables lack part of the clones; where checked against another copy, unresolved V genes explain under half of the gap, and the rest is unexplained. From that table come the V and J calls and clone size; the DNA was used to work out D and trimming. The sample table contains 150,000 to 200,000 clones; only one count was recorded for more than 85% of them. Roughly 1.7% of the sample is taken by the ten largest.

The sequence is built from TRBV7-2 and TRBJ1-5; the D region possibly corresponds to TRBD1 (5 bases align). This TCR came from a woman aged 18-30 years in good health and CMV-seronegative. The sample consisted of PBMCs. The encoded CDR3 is CASVQLRTTDRNQPQHF. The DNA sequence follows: TGTGCCAGCGTACAATTAAGGACAACCGATCGCAATCAGCCCCAGCATTTT. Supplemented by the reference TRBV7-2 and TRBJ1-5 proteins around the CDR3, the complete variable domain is GAGVSQSPSNKVTEKGKDVELRCDPISGHTALYWYRQSLGQGLEFLIYFQGNSAPDKSGLPSDRFSAERTGGSVSTLTIQRTQQEDSAVYLCASVQLRTTDRNQPQHFGDGTRLSIL.